The 11 T cell receptor beta chains in this list originate from one sample, sequenced in a study of blood T cell repertoires in COVID-19 (TCRdb year 2020). Receptor amplification or capture employed the immunoSEQ multiplex PCR assay. The clones in this table, taken by TCRdb from immuneACCESS, are in-frame only. Not every clone is retained; where verified, under half of the shortfall comes from an unresolved V gene, and the cause of the rest is unknown. This sample is represented by about 200,000 clones; approximately 90% of them were singletons. Of the sample, 0.5% to 0.55% is held by the ten largest clones. The sequenced material came from peripheral blood. These receptors were collected from a man aged 45-65 years with acute or convalescent COVID-19.

The gene calls are TRBV7-9 and TRBJ2-4; 8 nucleotides match TRBD1. Germline assignment: CDR1 SEHNR and CDR2 FQNEAQ (reference sequence). J gave up 7 bases and V 4 bases, and 3 bases lay outside the gene matches. This CDR3 is 13 amino acids long. The CDR3 DNA is TGTGCCAGCAGCTCCCAGGGGGCGAACATTCAGTACTTC. It translates to CASSSQGANIQYF.

The chain employs TRBV19 and TRBJ1-2; no reliable D call. Germline loops: CDR1 LNHDA, CDR2 SQIVND (reference sequence). The V end was cut by 5 bases, the J end by 4 bases, with 11 bases between. CDR3 size: 13 residues. The CDR3 here is CASSPEALYGYTF. CDR3 nucleotides: TGTGCCAGTAGTCCGGAGGCCCTCTATGGCTACACCTTC.

The CDR3 loop reads CAWTLDSGLHNEQFF. CDR3 coding DNA: TGTGCCTGGACTTTGGATAGCGGGTTGCACAATGAGCAGTTCTTC. This chain links TRBV30 with TRBJ2-1, with 7 bases lining up with TRBD2. The CDR3 sequence is 15 residues long. V dropped 4 bases and J dropped 5; count of bases not matched to a gene: 11. Germline CDR1 reads GTSNPN; CDR2 reads SVGIG (reference sequence).

The rearrangement uses TRBV27 and TRBJ2-2; 7 bases match TRBD2. CDR3 length: 15 amino acids. V lost 2 bases, J lost 3 bases, and 3 bases stayed unmatched. Germline V CDR1 and CDR2: MNHEY, SMNVEV (reference sequence). The CDR3 DNA follows: TGTGCCAGCAGTTTACTTCGGGAGGACACCGGGGAGCTGTTTTTT. This gives the protein CASSLLREDTGELFF.

This clone was detected only once. The chain uses TRBV13 and TRBJ2-1; TRBD2 matches 9 bases. Germline assignment: CDR1 PRHDT and CDR2 FYEKMQ (reference sequence). The CDR3 contains 16 residues. Trimming cost V 1 base and J 4 bases; bases outside gene matches: 5. The CDR3 region has the DNA TGTGCCAGCAGCTTAGAATTTGCGGGAGGGTACAATGAGCAGTTCTTC. This sequence encodes CASSLEFAGGYNEQFF.

The chain joins TRBV2 to TRBJ1-2; D gene uncertain. Deletions cut 6 bases from V and 4 bases from J, with 12 bases between. The CDR3 is 13 amino acids. CDR1 is SNHLY, CDR2 FYNNEI, per germline. CDR3 sequence (DNA): TGTGCCAGCAGGGACGCGGGTTTCTATGGCTACACCTTC. Its protein is CASRDAGFYGYTF.

The chain recombines TRBV6-5 with TRBJ2-2, with 8 bases identical to TRBD2. Germline V gene lookup returns CDR1 MNHEY and CDR2 SVGAGI. The CDR3 totals 15 residues. Unmatched junction bases numbered 7, after V lost 7 bases and J lost 3 bases. DNA for the CDR3: TGTGCCAGCAACTACCGAGCGGGGGACACCGGGGAGCTGTTTTTT. It yields the protein CASNYRAGDTGELFF.

This chain connects TRBV28 to TRBJ2-1; 9 nucleotides align to TRBD2. CDR3 length equals 11 residues. Trimming at V came to 4 bases and at J to 15 bases, leaving 4 bases not matched to a gene. Germline CDR1 reads MDHEN; CDR2 reads SYDVKM. The CDR3 protein is CASSYSGSRFF. The CDR3 DNA sequence: TGTGCCAGCAGTTATAGCGGGAGCCGGTTCTTC. Full variable domain (rest looked up from reference TRBV28 and TRBJ2-1): DVKVTQSSRYLVKRTGEKVFLECVQDMDHENMFWYRQDPGLGLRLIYFSYDVKMKEKGDIPEGYSVSREKKERFSLILESASTNQTSMYLCASSYSGSRFFGPGTRLTVL.

The J gene is TRBJ2-5, the V gene TRBV5-1; D uncertain. Germline CDR1 and CDR2: SGHRS and YFSETQ. V was clipped by 4 bases and J by 3 bases, with 4 bases between them. The CDR3 is made up of 11 amino acids. CDR3 in DNA: TGCGCCAGCAGCCAAAAAGAGACCCAGTACTTC. Translated, it gives CASSQKETQYF. Variable domain in full (rest from reference TRBV5-1 and TRBJ2-5): KAGVTQTPRYLIKTRGQQVTLSCSPISGHRSVSWYQQTPGQGLQFLFEYFSETQRNKGNFPGRFSGRQFSNSRSEMNVSTLELGDSALYLCASSQKETQYFGPGTRLLVL.

The V call is TRBV18, the J call TRBJ2-3; TRBD2 agrees at 9 bases. Trimming took 3 bases from V and 4 from J; bases not matched to a gene: 11. The CDR3 covers 17 residues. Germline V gene sequence: CDR1 KGHSH, CDR2 LQKENI. CDR3 in DNA: TGTGCCAGCTCACCGGGACTAGCAGGGATCCCCTCAGATACGCAGTATTTT. It encodes CASSPGLAGIPSDTQYF.

V usage is TRBV10-3 and J usage is TRBJ2-3; 7 bases line up with TRBD2. Looked up from germline, CDR1 is ENHRY and CDR2 is SYGVKD. The V and J ends lost 6 bases and 1 base, in that order; junction bases with no gene match: 7. The CDR3 has 15 residues. CDR3 region: CAIRSTSLGTDTQYF. CDR3 bases: TGTGCCATCAGATCGACTAGCTTGGGCACAGATACGCAGTATTTT.